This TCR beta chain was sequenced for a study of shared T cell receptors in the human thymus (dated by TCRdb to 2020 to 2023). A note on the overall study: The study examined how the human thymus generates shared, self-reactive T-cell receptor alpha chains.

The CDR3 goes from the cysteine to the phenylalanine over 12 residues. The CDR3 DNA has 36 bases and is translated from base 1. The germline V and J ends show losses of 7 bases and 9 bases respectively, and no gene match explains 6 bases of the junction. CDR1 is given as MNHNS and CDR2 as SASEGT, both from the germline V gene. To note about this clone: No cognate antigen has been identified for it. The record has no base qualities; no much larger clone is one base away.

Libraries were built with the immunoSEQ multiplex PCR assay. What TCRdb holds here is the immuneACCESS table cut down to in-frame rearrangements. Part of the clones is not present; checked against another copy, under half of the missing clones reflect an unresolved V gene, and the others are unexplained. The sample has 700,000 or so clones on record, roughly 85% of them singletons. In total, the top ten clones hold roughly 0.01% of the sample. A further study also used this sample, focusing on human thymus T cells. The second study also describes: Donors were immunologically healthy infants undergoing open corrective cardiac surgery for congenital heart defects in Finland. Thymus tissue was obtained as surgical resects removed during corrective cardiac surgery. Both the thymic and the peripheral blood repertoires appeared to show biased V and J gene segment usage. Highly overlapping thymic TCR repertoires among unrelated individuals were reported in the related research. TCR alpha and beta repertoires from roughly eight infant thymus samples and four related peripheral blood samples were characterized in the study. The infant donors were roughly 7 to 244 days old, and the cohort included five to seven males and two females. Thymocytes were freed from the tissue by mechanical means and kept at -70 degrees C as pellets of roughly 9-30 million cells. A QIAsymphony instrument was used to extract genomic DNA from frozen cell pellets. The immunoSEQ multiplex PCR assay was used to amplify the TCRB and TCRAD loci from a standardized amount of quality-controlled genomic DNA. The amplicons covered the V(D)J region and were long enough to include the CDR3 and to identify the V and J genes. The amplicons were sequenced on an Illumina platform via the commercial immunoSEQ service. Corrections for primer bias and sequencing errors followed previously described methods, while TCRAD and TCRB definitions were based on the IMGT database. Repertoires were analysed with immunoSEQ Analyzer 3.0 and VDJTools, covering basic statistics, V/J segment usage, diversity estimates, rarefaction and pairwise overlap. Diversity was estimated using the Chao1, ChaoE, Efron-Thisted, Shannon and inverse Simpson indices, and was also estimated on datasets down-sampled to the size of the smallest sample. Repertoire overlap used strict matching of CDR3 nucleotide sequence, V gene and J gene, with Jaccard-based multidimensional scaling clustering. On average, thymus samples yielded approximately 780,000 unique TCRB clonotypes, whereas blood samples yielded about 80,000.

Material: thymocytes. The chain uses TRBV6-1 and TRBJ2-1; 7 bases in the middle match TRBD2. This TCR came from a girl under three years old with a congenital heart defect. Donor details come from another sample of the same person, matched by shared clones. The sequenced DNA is TGTGCCAGCACGCTGGGGGAGGGTGAGCAGTTCTTC. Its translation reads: CASTLGEGEQFF.